Reported below is one T cell receptor (beta chain). The antigen remains unidentified. Germline V CDR1 and CDR2: KGHDR, SFDVKD. The length of the CDR3 is 15 residues. The V segment lost 4 bases and the J segment 6 bases; nucleotides outside the gene matches: 4. The second PCR ran about 6 to 12 cycles with a sample-barcoded 5' primer and J-beta primers. One entry per CDR3 protein results from TCRdb running MiXCR on the 5' RACE reads. Of roughly 680,000 distinct CDR3 sequences listed, around a fifth are singletons. The sample comes from a study of blood T cells in healthy people across ages. Study results and limitations: Donors of long life had a larger count of naive CD4+ cells and greater diversity than aged donors. Percentage of naive T cells showed a strong correlation with TCR beta diversity.

The genes are TRBV24-1 and TRBJ2-1; 11 positions agree with TRBD1. Sample: blood. The sequence derives from a man between 70 and 80 years old in good health. For the CDR3, the DNA is TGTGCCACCAGTGAAGGACAGGGGGCACTCAATGAGCAGTTCTTC. It codes for CATSEGQGALNEQFF.